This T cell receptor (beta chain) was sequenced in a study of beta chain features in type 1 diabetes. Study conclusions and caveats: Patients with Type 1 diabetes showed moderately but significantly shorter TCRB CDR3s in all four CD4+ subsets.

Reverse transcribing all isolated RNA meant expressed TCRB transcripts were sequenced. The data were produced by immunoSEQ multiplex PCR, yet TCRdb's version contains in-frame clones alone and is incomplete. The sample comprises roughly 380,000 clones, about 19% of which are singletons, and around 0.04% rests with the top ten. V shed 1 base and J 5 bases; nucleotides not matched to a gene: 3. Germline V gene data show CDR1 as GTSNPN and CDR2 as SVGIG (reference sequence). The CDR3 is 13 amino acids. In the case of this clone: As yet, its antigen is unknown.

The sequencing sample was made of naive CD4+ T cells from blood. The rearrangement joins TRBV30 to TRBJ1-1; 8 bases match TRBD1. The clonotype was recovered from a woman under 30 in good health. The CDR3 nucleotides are TGTGCCTGGAGTGGCAGGGGGCTTACTGAAGCTTTCTTT. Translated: CAWSGRGLTEAFF.